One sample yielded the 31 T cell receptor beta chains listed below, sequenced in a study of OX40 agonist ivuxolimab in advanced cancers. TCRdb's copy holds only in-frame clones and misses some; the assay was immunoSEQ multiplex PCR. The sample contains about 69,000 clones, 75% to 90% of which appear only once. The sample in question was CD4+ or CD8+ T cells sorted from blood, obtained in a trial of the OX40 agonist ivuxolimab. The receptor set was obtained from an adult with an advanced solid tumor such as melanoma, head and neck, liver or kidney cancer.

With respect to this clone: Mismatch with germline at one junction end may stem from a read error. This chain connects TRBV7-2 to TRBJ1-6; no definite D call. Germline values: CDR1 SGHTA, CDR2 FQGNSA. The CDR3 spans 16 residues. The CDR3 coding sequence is TGCGCCAGCAGCCAAGTCCTTCGTCAGGAGAATTCACCCCTCCACTTT. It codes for CASSQVLRQENSPLHF.

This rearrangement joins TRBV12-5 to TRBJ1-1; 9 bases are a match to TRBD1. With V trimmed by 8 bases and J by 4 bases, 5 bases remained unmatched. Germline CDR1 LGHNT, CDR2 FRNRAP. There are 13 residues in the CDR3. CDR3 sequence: CASSEQGATEAFF. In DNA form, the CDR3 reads TGTGCTAGTTCTGAACAGGGGGCCACTGAAGCTTTCTTT.

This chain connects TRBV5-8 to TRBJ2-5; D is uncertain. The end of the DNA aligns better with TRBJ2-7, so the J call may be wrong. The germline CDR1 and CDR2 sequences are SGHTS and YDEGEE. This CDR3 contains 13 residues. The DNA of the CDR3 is TGTGCCAGCAGCAGACGTCCCTCCTACGAGCAGTACTTC. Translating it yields CASSRRPSYEQYF.

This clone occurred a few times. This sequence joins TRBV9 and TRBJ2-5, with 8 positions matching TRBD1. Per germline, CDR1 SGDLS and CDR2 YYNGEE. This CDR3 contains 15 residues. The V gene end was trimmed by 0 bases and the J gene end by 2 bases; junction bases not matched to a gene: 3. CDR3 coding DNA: TGTGCCAGCAGCGTAGACGGGACAGGTCAAGAGACCCAGTACTTC. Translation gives CASSVDGTGQETQYF.

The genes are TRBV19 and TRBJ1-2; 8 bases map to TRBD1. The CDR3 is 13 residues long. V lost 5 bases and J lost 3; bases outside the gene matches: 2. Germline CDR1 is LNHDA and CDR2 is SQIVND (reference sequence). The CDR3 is CASSLTGDYGYTF. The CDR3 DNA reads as TGTGCCAGTAGTTTGACAGGGGACTATGGCTACACCTTC.

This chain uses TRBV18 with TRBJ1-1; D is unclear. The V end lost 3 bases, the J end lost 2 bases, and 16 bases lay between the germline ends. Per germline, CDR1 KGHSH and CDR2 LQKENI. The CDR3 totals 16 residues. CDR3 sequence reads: CASSPGPANLNTEAFF. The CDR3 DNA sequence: TGTGCCAGCTCACCCGGACCGGCGAACTTAAACACTGAAGCTTTCTTT.

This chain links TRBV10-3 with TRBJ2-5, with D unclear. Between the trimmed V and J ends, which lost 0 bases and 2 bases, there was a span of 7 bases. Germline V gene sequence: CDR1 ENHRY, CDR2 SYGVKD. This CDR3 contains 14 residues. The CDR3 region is CAISESLGQETQYF. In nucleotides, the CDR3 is TGTGCCATCAGTGAGTCGTTGGGACAAGAGACCCAGTACTTC.

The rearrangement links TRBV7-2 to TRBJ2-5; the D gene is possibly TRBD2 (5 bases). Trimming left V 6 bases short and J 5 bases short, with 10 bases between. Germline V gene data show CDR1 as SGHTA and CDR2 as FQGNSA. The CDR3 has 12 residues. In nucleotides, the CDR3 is TGTGCCAGCAGGGCCTCGGGGGAGACCCAGTACTTC. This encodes CASRASGETQYF.

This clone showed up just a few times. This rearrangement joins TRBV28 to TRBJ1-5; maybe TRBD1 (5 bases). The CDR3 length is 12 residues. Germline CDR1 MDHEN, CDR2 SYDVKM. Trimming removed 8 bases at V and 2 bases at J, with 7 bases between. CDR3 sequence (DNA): TGTGCCAGCGGGGCAGGCAATCAGCCCCAGCATTTT. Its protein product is CASGAGNQPQHF.

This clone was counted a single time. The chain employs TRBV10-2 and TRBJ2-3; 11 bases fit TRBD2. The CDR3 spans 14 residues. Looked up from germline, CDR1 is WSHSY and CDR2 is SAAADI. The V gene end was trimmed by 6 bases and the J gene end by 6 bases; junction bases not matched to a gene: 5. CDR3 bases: TGCGCCAGCAGCTTAGCGGGGGGGTGGGATACGCAGTATTTT. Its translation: CASSLAGGWDTQYF.

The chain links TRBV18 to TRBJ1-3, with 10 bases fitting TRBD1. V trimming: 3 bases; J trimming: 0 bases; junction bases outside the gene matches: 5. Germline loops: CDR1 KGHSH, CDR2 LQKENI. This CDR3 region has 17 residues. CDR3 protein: CASSPGTGVSSGNTIYF. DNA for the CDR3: TGTGCCAGCTCACCGGGGACAGGGGTCAGCTCTGGAAACACCATATATTTT.

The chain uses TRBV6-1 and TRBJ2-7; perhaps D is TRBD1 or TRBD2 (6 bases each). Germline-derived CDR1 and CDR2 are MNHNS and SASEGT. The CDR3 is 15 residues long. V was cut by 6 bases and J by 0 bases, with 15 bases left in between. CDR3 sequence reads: CASRTGLSSSYEQYF. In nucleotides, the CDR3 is TGTGCCAGCAGGACAGGACTAAGCAGCTCCTACGAGCAGTACTTC.

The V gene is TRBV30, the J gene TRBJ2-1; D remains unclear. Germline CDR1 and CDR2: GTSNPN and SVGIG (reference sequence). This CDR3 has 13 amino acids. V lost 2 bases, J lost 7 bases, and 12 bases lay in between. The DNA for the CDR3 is TGTGCCTGGAGTTATGGTGCTACTAATGAGCAGTTCTTC. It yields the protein CAWSYGATNEQFF.

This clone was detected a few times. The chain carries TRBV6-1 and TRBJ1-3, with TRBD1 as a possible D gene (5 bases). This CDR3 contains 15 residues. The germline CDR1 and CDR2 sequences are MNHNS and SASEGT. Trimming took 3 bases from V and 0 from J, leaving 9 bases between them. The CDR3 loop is CASSDKRGSGNTIYF. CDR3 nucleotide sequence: TGTGCCAGCAGTGATAAGAGGGGCTCTGGAAACACCATATATTTT.

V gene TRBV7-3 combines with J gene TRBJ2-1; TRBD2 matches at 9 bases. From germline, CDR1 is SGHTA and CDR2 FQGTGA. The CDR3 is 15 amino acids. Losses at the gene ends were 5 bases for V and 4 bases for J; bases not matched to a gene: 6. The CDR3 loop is CASSDSGGLYNEQFF. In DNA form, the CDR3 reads TGTGCCAGCAGCGATAGCGGGGGCCTTTACAATGAGCAGTTCTTC.

CDR3 DNA sequence: TGTGCCAGCAGCTCCCAACCCAGACTAGCGGGGGGGCCGGATGAGCAGTTCTTC. Its translation: CASSSQPRLAGGPDEQFF. The rearrangement joins TRBV7-2 to TRBJ2-1, with 14 positions matching TRBD2. The CDR3 loop spans 18 amino acids. Germline lookup yields CDR1 SGHTA and CDR2 FQGNSA. V gave up 4 bases and J gave up 8 bases; unmatched junction bases: 13.

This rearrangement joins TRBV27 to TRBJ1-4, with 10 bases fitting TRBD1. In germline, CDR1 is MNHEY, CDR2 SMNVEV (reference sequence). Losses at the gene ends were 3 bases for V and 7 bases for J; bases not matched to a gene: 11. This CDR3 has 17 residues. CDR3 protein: CASSFTSGGTGVEKLFF. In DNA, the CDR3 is TGTGCCAGCAGTTTCACTTCCGGTGGGACAGGGGTTGAAAAACTGTTTTTT.

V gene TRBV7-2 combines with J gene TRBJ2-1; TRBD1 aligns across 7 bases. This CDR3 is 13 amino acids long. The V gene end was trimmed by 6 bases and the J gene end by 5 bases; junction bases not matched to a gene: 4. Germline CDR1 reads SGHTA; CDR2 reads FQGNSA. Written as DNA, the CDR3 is TGTGCCAGCAGACGAGACAGGGACAATGAGCAGTTCTTC. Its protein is CASRRDRDNEQFF.

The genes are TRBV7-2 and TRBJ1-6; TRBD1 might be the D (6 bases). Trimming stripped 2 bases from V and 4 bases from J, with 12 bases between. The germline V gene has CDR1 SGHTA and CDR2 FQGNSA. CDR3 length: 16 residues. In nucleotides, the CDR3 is TGTGCCAGCAGCTTACTCGTTCAGGGGTATAATTCACCCCTCCACTTT. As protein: CASSLLVQGYNSPLHF.

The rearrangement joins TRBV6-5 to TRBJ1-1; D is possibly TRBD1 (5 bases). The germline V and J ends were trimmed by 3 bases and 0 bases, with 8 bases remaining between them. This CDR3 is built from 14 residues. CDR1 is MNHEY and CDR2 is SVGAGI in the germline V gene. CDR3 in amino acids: CASSYGGMNTEAFF. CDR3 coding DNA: TGTGCCAGCAGTTATGGGGGAATGAACACTGAAGCTTTCTTT.

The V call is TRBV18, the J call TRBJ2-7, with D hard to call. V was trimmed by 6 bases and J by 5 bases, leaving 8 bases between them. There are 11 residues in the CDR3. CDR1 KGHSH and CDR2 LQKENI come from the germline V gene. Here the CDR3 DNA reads TGTGCCAGCTCCCAGGCCCACGAGCAGTACTTC. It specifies CASSQAHEQYF. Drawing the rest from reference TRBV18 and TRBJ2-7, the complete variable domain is NAGVMQNPRHLVRRRGQEARLRCSPMKGHSHVYWYRQLPEEGLKFMVYLQKENIIDESGMPKERFSAEFPKEGPSILRIQQVVRGDSAAYFCASSQAHEQYFGPGTRLTVT.

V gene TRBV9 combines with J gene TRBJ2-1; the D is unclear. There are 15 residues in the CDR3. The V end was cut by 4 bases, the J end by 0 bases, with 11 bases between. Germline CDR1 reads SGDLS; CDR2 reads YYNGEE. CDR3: CASSPKISSYNEQFF. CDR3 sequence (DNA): TGTGCCAGCAGCCCCAAAATTTCCTCCTACAATGAGCAGTTCTTC.

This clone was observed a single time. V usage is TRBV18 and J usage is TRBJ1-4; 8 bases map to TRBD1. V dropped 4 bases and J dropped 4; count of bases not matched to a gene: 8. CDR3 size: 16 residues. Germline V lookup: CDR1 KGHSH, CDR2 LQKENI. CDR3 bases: TGTGCCAGCTCACTGGAGATCGGACAGGGTAATGAAAAACTGTTTTTT. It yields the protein CASSLEIGQGNEKLFF.

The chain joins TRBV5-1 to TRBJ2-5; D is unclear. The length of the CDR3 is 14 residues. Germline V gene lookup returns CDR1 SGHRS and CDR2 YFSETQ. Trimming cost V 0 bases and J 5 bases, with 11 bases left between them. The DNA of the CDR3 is TGCGCCAGCAGCTTGGCCAGTCAGATGGAGACCCAGTACTTC. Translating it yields CASSLASQMETQYF. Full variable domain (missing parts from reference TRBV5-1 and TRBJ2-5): KAGVTQTPRYLIKTRGQQVTLSCSPISGHRSVSWYQQTPGQGLQFLFEYFSETQRNKGNFPGRFSGRQFSNSRSEMNVSTLELGDSALYLCASSLASQMETQYFGPGTRLLVL.

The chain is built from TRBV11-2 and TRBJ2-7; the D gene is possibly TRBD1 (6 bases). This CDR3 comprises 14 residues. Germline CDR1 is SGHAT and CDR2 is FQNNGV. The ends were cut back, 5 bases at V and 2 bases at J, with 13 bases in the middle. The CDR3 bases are TGTGCCAGCAGCCTGTTGCAGGGGCCCTACGAGCAGTACTTC. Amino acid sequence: CASSLLQGPYEQYF. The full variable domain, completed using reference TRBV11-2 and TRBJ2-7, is EAGVAQSPRYKIIEKRQSVAFWCNPISGHATLYWYQQILGQGPKLLIQFQNNGVVDDSQLPKDRFSAERLKGVDSTLKIQPAKLEDSAVYLCASSLLQGPYEQYFGPGTRLTVT.

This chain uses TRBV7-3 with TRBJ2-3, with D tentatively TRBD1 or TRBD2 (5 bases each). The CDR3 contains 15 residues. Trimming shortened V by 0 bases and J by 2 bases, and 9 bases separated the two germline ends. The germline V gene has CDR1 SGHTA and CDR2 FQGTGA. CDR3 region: CASSLTPGLTDTQYF. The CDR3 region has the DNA TGTGCCAGCAGCTTAACACCGGGGCTCACAGATACGCAGTATTTT.

This chain's CDR3 is CASRRGRTYEQYF. DNA for the CDR3: TGCGCCAGCAGACGCGGGCGGACCTACGAGCAGTACTTC. This rearrangement joins TRBV10-2 to TRBJ2-7; the D gene is possibly TRBD2 (5 bases). This CDR3 has 13 amino acids. Germline V lookup: CDR1 WSHSY, CDR2 SAAADI. Trimming removed 6 bases from V and 2 bases from J, with 11 bases in between.

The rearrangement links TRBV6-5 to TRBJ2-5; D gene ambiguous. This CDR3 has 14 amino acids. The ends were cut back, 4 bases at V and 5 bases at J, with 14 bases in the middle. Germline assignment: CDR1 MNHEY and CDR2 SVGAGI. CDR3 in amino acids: CASSSRFSTETQYF. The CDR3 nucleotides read TGTGCCAGCAGTTCCCGGTTTTCGACGGAGACCCAGTACTTC.

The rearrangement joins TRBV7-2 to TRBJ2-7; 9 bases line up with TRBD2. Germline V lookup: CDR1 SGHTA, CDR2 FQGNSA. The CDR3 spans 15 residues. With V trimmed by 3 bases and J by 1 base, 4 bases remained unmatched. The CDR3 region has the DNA TGTGCCAGCAGCTTGCTAGCGGGAATTTCCTACGAGCAGTACTTC. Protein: CASSLLAGISYEQYF.

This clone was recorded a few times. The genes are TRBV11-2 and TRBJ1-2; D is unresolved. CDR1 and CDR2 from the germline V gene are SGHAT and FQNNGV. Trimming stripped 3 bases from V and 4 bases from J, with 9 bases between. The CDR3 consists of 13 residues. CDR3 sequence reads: CASSFPSSYGYTF. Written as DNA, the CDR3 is TGTGCCAGCAGCTTCCCAAGCTCCTATGGCTACACCTTC.

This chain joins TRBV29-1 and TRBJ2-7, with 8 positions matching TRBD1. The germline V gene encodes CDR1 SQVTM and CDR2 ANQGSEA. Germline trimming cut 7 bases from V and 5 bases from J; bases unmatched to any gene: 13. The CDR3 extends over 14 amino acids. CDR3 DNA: TGCAGCGCCGCGGCCGGGACAGGATTTGACGAGCAGTACTTC. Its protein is CSAAAGTGFDEQYF.